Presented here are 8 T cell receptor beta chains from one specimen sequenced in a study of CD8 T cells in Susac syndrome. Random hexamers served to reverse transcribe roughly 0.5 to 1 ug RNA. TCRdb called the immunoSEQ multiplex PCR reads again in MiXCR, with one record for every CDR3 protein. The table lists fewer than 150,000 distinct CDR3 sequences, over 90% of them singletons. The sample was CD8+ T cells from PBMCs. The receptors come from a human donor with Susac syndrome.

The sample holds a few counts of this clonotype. CDR3 DNA sequence: TGTGCCAGCAGTTGGGGGAATGAGCAGTTCTTC. Translated: CASSWGNEQFF. The chain is built from TRBV12-3 or TRBV12-4 and TRBJ2-1; either TRBD1 or TRBD2 may supply D (5 bases each). V lost 4 bases to trimming and J lost 7 bases, with 5 bases between them. The CDR3 is made up of 11 amino acids.

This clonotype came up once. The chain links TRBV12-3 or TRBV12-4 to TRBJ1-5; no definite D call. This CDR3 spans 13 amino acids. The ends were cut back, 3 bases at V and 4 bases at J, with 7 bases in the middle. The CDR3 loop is CASSFGENQPQHF. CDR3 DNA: TGTGCCAGCAGTTTTGGGGAAAATCAGCCCCAGCATTTT.

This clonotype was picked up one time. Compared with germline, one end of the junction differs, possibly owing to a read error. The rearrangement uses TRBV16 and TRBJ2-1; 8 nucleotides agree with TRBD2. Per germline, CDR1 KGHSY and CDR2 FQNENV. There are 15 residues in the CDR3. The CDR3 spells CASSQERESSNEQFF. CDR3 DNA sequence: TGTGCCAGCAGCCAAGAGCGGGAGTCCTCCAATGAGCAGTTCTTC.

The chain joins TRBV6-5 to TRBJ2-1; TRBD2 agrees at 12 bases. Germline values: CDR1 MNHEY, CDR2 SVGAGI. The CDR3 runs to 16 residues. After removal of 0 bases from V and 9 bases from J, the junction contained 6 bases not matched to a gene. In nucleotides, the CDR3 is TGTGCCAGCAGTTACTCGACTAGCGGGAGAGGGATTGAGCAGTTCTTC. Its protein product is CASSYSTSGRGIEQFF.

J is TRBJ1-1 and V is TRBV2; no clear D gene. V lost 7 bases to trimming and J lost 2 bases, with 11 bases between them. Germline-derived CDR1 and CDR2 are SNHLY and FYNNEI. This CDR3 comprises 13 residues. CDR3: CASTEGRNTEAFF. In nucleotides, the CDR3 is TGTGCCAGCACCGAGGGCAGAAACACTGAAGCTTTCTTT.

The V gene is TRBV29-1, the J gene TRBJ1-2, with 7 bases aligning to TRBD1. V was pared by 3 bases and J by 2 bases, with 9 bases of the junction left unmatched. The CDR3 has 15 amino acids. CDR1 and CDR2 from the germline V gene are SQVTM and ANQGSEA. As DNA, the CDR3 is TGCAGCGTTGATTATCGACAGGGAGAGAACTATGGCTACACCTTC. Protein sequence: CSVDYRQGENYGYTF. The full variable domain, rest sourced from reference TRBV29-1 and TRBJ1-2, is SAVISQKPSRDICQRGTSLTIQCQVDSQVTMMFWYRQQPGQSLTLIATANQGSEATYESGFVIDKFPISRPNLTFSTLTVSNMSPEDSSIYLCSVDYRQGENYGYTFGSGTRLTVV.

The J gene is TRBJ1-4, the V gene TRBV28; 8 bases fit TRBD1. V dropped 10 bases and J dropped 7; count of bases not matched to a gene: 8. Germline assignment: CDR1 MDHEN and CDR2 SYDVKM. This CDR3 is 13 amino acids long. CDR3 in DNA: TGTGCCACCTTAACAGGGGGGAGTGAAAAACTGTTTTTT. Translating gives CATLTGGSEKLFF.

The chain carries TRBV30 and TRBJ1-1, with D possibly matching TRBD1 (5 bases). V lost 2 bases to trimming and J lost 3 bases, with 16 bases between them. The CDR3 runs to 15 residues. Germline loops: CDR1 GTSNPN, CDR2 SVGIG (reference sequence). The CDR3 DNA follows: TGTGCCTGGAGTCGAAGGGGCCGGCCTGACACTGAAGCTTTCTTT. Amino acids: CAWSRRGRPDTEAFF. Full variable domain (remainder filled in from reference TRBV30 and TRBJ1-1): SQTIHQWPATLVQPVGSPLSLECTVEGTSNPNLYWYRQAAGRGLQLLFYSVGIGQISSEVPQNLSASRPQDRQFILSSKKLLLSDSGFYLCAWSRRGRPDTEAFFGQGTRLTVV.